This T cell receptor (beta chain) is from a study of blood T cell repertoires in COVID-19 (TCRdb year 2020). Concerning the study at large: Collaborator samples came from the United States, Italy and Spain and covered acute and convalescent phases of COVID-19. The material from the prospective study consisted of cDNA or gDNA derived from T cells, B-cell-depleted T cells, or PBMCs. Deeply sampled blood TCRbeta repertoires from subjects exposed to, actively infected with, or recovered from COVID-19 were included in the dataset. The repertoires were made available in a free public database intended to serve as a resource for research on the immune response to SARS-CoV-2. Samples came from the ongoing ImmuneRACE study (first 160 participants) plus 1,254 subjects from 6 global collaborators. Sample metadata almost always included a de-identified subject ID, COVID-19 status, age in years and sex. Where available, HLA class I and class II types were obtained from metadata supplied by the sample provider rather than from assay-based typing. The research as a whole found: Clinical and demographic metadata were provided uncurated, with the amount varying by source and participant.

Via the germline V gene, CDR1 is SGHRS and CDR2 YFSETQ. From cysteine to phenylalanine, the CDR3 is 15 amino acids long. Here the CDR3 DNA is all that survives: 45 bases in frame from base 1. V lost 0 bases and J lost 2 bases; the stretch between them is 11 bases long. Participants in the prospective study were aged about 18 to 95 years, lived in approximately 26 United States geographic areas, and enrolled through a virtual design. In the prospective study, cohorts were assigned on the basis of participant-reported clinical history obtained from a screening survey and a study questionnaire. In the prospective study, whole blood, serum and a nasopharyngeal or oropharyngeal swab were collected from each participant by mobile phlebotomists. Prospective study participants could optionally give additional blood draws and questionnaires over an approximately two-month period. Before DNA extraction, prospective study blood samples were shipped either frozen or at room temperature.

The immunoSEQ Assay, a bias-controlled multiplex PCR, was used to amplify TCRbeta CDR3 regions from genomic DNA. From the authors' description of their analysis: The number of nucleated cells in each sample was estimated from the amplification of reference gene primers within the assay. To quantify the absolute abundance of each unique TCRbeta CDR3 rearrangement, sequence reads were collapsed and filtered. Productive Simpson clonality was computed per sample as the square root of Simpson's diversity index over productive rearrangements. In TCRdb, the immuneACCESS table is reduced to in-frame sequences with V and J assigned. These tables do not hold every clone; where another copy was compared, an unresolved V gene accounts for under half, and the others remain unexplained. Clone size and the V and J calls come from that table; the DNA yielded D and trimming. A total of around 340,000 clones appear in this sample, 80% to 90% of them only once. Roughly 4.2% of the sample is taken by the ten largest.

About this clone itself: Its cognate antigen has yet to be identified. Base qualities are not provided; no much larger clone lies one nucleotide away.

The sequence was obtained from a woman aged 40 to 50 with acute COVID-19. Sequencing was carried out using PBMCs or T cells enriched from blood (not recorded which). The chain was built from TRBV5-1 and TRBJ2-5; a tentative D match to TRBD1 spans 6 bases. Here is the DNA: TGCGCCAGCAGCTTGGACGGACAGAAGCAAGAGACCCAGTACTTC. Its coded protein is CASSLDGQKQETQYF.